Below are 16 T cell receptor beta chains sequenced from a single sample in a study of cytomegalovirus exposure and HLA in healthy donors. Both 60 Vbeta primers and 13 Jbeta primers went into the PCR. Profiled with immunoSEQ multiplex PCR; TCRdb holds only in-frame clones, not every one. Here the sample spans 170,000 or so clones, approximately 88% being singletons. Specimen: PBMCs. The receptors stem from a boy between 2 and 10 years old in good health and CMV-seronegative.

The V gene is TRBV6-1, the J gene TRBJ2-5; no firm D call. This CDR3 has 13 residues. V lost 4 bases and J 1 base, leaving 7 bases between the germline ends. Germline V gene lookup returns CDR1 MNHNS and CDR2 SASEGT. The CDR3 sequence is CASSGYSQETQYF. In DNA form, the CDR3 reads TGTGCCAGCAGTGGCTACAGCCAAGAGACCCAGTACTTC.

The chain's CDR3 is CAISTLDREFGYTF. The CDR3 bases are TGTGCCATCAGCACGTTGGACAGGGAATTTGGCTACACCTTC. This chain joins TRBV10-3 and TRBJ1-2; 8 bases align to TRBD1. From germline, CDR1 is ENHRY and CDR2 SYGVKD. Trimming removed 6 bases from V and 7 bases from J; junction bases left unmatched: 10. This CDR3 is 14 amino acids long.

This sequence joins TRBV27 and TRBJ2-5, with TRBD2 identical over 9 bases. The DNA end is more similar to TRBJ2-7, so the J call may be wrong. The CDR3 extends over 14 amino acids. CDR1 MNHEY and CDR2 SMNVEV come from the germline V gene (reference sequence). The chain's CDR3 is CASSSTSGPYEQYF. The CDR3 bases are TGTGCCAGCAGCTCGACTAGCGGACCCTACGAGCAGTACTTC.

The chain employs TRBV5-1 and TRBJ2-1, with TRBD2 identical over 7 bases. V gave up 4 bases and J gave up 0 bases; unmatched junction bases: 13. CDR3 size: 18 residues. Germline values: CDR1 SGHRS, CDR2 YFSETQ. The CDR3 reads CASSADGSAGSSYNEQFF. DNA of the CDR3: TGCGCCAGCAGCGCGGACGGATCAGCGGGAAGCTCCTACAATGAGCAGTTCTTC.

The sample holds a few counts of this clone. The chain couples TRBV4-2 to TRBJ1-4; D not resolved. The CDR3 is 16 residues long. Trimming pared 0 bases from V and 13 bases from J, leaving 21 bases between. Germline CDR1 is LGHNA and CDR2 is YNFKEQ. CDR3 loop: CASSQDLSARSKRLFF. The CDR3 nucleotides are TGTGCCAGCAGCCAAGATCTATCAGCTAGATCGAAGAGACTGTTTTTT.

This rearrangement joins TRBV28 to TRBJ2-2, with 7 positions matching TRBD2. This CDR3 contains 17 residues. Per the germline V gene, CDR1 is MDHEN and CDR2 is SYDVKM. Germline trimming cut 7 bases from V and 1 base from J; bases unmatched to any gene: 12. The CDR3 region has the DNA TGTGCCAGCATTTCTCCAGCGGGACCGAGGAACACCGGGGAGCTGTTTTTT. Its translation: CASISPAGPRNTGELFF.

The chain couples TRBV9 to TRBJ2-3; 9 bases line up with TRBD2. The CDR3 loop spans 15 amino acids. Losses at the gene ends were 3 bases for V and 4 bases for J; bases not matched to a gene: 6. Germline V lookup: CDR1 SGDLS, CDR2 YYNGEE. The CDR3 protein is CASSGSSGRADTQYF. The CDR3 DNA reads TGTGCCAGCAGCGGGAGTAGCGGGAGAGCAGATACGCAGTATTTT. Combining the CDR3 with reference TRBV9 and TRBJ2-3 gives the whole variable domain DSGVTQTPKHLITATGQRVTLRCSPRSGDLSVYWYQQSLDQGLQFLIQYYNGEERAKGNILERFSAQQFPDLHSELNLSSLELGDSALYFCASSGSSGRADTQYFGPGTRLTVL.

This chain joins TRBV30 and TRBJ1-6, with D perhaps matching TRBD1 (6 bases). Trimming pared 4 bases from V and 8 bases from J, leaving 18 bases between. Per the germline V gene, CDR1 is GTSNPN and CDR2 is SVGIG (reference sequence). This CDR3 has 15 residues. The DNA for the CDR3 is TGTGCCTGGAAACCACTTGGACAGTGGGATTCACCCCTCCACTTT. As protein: CAWKPLGQWDSPLHF.

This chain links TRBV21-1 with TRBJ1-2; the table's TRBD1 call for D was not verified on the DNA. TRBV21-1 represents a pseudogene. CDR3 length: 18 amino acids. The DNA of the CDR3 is TGTGCCAGCAGTCCCGTAAGGGTTTGGACAGCTATCTTCTATGGCTACACCTTC. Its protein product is CASSPVRVWTAIFYGYTF.

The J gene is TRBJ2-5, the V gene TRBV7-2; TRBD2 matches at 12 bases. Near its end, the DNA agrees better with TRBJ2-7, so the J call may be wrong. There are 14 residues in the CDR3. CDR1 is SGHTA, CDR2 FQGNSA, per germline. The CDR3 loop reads CASRGLAGPYEQYF. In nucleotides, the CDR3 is TGTGCCAGCAGAGGACTAGCGGGGCCCTACGAGCAGTACTTC.

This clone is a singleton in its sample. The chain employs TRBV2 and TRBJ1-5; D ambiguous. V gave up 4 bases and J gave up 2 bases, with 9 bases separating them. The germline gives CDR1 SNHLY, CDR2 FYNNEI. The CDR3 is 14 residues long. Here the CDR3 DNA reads TGTGCCAGCAGTGTAGAGTCGGGCAATCAGCCCCAGCATTTT. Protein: CASSVESGNQPQHF.

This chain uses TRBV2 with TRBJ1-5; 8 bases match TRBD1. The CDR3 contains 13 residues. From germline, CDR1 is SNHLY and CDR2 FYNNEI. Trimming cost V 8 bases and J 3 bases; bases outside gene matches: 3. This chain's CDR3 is CASSDRDNQPQHF. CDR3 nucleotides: TGTGCCAGCTCGGACAGGGACAATCAGCCCCAGCATTTT. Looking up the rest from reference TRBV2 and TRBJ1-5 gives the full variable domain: EPEVTQTPSHQVTQMGQEVILRCVPISNHLYFYWYRQILGQKVEFLVSFYNNEISEKSEIFDDQFSVERPDGSNFTLKIRSTKLEDSAMYFCASSDRDNQPQHFGDGTRLSIL.

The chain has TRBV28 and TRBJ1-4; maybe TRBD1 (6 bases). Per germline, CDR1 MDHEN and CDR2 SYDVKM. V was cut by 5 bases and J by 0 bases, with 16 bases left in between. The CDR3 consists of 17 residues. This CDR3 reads CASSAPAPGATNEKLFF. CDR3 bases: TGTGCCAGCAGTGCTCCCGCACCAGGGGCAACTAATGAAAAACTGTTTTTT.

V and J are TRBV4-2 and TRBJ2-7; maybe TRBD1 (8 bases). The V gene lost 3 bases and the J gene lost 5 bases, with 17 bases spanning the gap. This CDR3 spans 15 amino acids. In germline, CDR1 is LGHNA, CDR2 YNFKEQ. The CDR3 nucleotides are TGTGCCAGCAGCCAGCCGGGGGGCAGGGGGCACGAGCAGTACTTC. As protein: CASSQPGGRGHEQYF.

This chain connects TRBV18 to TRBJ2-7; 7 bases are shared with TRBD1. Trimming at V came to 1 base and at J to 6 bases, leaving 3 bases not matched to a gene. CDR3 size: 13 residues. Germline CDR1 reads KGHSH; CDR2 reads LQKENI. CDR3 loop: CASSPQGAGEQYF. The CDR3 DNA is TGTGCCAGCTCACCACAGGGGGCGGGCGAGCAGTACTTC. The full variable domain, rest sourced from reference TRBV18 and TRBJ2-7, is NAGVMQNPRHLVRRRGQEARLRCSPMKGHSHVYWYRQLPEEGLKFMVYLQKENIIDESGMPKERFSAEFPKEGPSILRIQQVVRGDSAAYFCASSPQGAGEQYFGPGTRLTVT.

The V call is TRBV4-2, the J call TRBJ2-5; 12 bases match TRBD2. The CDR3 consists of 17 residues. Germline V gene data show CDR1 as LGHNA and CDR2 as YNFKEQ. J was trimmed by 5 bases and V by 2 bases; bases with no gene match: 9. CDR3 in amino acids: CASSQPSSGRAQETQYF. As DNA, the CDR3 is TGTGCCAGCAGCCAACCCTCTAGCGGGAGGGCGCAGGAGACCCAGTACTTC.